A single T cell receptor beta chain is shown here with its context. This record comes from a study of radiotherapy plus CTLA-4 blockade in lung cancer. Only in-frame clones appear in the TCRdb table, and some are missing; sequencing was by immunoSEQ multiplex PCR. The table includes around 120,000 clones, around 75% detected once. Germline-derived CDR1 and CDR2 are MDHEN and SYDVKM. V was pared by 4 bases and J by 4 bases, with 18 bases between. CDR3 length equals 16 residues. The clonotype originates from a human donor with non-small cell lung cancer who had a partial response to radiotherapy plus ipilimumab. V gene TRBV28 combines with J gene TRBJ2-3; TRBD1 might be the D (6 bases). Sequencing used peripheral blood, obtained from a patient treated with radiotherapy plus ipilimumab. CDR3 sequence: CASSSPGHLYSDTQYF. The CDR3 bases are TGTGCCAGCAGTTCACCGGGACATTTATATTCAGATACGCAGTATTTT.